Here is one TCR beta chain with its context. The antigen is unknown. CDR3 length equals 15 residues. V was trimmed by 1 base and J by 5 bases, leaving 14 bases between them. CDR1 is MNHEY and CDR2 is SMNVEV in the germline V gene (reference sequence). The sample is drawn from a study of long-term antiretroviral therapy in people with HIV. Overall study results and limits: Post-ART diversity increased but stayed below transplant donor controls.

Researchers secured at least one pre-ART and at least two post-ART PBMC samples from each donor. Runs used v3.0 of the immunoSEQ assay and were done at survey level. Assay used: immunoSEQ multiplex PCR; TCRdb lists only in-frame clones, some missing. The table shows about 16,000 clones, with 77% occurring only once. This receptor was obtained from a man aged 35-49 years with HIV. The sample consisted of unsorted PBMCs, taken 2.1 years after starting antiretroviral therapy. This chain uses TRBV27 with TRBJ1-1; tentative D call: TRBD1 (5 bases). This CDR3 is CASSLLALKGTEAFF. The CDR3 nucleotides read TGTGCCAGCAGTTTATTAGCCCTCAAGGGGACTGAAGCTTTCTTT.